This T cell receptor beta chain was retrieved from a study of monozygotic twins with inflammatory bowel disease. Study-level findings and limits: Comparison of concordant versus discordant twins revealed no difference in repertoire similarity, possibly due to limited power. Especially with disease activity, IBD patients shared fewer clonotypes with others than healthy twins did.

On this clonotype itself: Its cognate antigen is unknown.

A template switching step added UMIs, each with a 6-nucleotide sample barcode. TCRalpha and TCRbeta cDNA went through nested PCRs of roughly 17 and 9 cycles, two in total. TCRdb re-called the 5' RACE reads; one entry per CDR3 protein, DNA not given. The table counts about 160,000 distinct CDR3 sequences; roughly 2.4% lies in the top ten. Germline-derived CDR1 and CDR2 are SGHTA and FQGTGA. The length of the CDR3 is 16 residues. The J gene is TRBJ2-7, the V gene TRBV7-3; the D call from TCRdb, TRBD1, cannot be confirmed without DNA. This TCR was sampled from a human donor with ulcerative colitis or Crohn's disease, or a healthy co-twin of an affected twin (not recorded which). Specimen: blood. The CDR3 is CASSAMDRGPSYEQYF.